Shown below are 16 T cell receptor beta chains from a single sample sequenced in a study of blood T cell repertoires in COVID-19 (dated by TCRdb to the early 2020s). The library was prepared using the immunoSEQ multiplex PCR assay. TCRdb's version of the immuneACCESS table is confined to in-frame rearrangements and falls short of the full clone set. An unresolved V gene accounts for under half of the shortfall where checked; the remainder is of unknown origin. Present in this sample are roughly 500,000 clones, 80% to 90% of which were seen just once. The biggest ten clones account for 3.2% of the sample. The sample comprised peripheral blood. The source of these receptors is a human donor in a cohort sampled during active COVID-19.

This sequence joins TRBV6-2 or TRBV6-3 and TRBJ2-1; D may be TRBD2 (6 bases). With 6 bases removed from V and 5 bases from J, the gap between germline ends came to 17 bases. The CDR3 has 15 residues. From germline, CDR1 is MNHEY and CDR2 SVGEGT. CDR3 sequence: CASSSPAGFNNEQFF. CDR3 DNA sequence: TGTGCCAGCAGCTCCCCAGCGGGTTTTAACAATGAGCAGTTCTTC.

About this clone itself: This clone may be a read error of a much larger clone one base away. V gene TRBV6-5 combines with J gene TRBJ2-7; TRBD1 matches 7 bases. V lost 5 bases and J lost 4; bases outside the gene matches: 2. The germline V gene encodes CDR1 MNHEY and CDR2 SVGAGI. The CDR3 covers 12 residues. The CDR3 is CASSRQGYEQYF. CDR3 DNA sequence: TGTGCCAGCAGTCGACAGGGTTACGAGCAGTACTTC.

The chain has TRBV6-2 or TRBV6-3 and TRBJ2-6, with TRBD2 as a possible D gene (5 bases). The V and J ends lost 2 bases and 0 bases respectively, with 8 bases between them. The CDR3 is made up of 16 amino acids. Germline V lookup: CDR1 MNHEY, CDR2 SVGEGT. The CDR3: CASSYGLTSGANVLTF. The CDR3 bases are TGTGCCAGCAGTTACGGACTTACCTCTGGGGCCAACGTCCTGACTTTC.

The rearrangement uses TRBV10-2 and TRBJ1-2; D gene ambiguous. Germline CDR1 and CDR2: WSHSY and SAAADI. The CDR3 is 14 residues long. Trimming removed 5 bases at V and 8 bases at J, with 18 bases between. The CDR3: CASSPPERARGYTF. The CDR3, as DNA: TGCGCCAGCAGTCCGCCCGAGAGGGCACGGGGCTACACCTTC.

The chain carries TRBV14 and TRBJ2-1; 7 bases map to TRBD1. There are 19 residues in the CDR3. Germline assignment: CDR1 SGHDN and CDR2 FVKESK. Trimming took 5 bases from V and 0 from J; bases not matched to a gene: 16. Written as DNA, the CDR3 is TGTGCCAGCAGCACCATGGGACAGAATTATTACAGCTCCTACAATGAGCAGTTCTTC. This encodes CASSTMGQNYYSSYNEQFF.

CDR3 in DNA: TGTGCCAGCACTGCCCAGGCGAACACTGAAGCTTTCTTT. As protein: CASTAQANTEAFF. J is TRBJ1-1 and V is TRBV2; D not resolved. Looked up from germline, CDR1 is SNHLY and CDR2 is FYNNEI. The CDR3 contains 13 residues. The ends were cut back, 7 bases at V and 1 base at J, with 10 bases in the middle.

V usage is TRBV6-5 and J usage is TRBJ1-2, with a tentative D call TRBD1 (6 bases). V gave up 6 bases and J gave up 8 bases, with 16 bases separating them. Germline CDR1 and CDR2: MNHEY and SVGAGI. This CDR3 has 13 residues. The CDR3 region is CASRPQGRGGYTF. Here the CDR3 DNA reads TGTGCCAGCAGACCTCAGGGGCGCGGCGGCTACACCTTC.

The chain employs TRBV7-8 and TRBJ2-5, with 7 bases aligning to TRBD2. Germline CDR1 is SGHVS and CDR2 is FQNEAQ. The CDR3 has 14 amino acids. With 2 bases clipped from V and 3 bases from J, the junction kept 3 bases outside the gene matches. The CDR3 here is CASSLFLAEETQYF. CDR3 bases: TGTGCCAGCAGCTTATTCCTAGCGGAAGAGACCCAGTACTTC.

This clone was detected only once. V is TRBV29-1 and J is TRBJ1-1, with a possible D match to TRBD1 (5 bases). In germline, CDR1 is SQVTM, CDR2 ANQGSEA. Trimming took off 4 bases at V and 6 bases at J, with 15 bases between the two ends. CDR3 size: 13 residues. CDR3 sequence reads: CSVAGARGSEAFF. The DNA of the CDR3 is TGCAGCGTTGCTGGGGCAAGAGGTTCTGAAGCTTTCTTT.

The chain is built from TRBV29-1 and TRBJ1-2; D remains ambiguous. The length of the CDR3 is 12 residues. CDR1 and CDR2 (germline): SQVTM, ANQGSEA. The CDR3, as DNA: TGCAGTGCCAAGGAGGATAACTATGGCTACACCTTC. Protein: CSAKEDNYGYTF.

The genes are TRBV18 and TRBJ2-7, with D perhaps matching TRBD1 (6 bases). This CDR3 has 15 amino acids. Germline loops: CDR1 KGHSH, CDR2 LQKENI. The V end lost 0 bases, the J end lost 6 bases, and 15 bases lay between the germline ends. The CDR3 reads CASSPPVHRVGEQYF. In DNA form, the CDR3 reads TGTGCCAGCTCACCACCGGTCCACAGGGTAGGCGAGCAGTACTTC.

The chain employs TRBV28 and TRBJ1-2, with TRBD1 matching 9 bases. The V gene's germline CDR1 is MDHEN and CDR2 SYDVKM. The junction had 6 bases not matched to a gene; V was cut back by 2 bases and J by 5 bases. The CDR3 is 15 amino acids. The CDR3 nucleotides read TGTGCCAGCAGTTTACAGGGGACAGGGCTATATGGCTACACCTTC. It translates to CASSLQGTGLYGYTF.

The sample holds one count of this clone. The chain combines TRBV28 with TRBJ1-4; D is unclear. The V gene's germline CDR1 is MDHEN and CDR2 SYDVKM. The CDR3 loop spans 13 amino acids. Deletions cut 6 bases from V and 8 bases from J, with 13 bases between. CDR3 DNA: TGTGCCAGCAGCCTGGAGCGGAAGGAAAAACTGTTTTTT. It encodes CASSLERKEKLFF.

The CDR3 loop is CASSLTLGAAETQYF. For the CDR3, the DNA is TGTGCCAGCAGCTTAACGCTAGGGGCAGCGGAGACCCAGTACTTC. V gene TRBV7-3 combines with J gene TRBJ2-5; perhaps TRBD1 as D (5 bases). Per germline, CDR1 SGHTA and CDR2 FQGTGA. The CDR3 extends over 15 amino acids. V gave up 0 bases and J gave up 5 bases, with 13 bases separating them.

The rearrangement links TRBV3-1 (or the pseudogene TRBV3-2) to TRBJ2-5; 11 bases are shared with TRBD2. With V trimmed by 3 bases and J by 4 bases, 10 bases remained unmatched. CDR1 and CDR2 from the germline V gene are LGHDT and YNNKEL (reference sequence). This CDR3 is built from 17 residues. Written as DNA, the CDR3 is TGTGCCAGCAGCCACCAGGTAGGGACTAGCGGATTAGAGACCCAGTACTTC. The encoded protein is CASSHQVGTSGLETQYF.

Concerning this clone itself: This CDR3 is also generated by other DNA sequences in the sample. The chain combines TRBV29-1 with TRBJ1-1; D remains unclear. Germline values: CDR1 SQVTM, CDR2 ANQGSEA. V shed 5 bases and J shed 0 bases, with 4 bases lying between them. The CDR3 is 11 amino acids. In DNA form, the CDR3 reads TGCAGCGTTCGGGTGAACACTGAAGCTTTCTTT. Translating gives CSVRVNTEAFF.